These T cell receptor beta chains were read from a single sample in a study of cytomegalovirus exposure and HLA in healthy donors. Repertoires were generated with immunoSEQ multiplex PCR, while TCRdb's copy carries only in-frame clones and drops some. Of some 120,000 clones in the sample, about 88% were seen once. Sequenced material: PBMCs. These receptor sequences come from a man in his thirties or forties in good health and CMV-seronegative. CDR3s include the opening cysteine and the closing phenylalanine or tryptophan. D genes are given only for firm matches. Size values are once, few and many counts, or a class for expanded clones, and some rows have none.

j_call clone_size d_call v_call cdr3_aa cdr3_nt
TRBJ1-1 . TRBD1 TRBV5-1 CASSSQGGTEAFF TGCGCCAGCAGCTCACAGGGGGGGACTGAAGCTTTCTTT
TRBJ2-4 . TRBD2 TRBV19 CASSMSVGGSEVAKNIQYF TGTGCCAGTAGTATGTCCGTAGGCGGGAGTGAGGTGGCCAAAAACATTCAGTACTTC
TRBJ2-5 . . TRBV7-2 CASSSRIELVRETQYF TGTGCCAGCAGCTCGCGCATCGAACTAGTTCGGGAGACCCAGTACTTC
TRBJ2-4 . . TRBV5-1 CASSLGGEGEYF TGCGCCAGCAGCTTGGGCGGGGAGGGGGAGTACTTC
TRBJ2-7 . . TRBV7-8 CASSLSSRGRGDEQYF TGTGCCAGCAGCTTAAGTTCTAGGGGCAGGGGGGACGAGCAGTACTTC
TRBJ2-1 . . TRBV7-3 CASSLVVASYNEQFF TGTGCCAGCAGCTTAGTGGTAGCCTCCTACAATGAGCAGTTCTTC
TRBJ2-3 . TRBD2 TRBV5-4 CASSLDGGSMDTQYF TGTGCCAGCAGCTTGGATGGCGGGAGTATGGATACGCAGTATTTT
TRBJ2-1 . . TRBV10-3 CAIRGMGNEQFF TGTGCCATCAGGGGCATGGGCAATGAGCAGTTCTTC
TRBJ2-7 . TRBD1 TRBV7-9 CASSPYRDREIVYEQYF TGTGCCAGCAGCCCATACCGGGACAGGGAAATCGTCTACGAGCAGTACTTC
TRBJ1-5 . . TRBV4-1 CASSQDSQGQPQHF TGCGCCAGCAGCCAAGATTCGCAGGGTCAGCCCCAGCATTTT
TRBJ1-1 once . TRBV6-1 CASAGPNEAFF TGTGCCAGCGCAGGCCCGAATGAAGCTTTCTTT
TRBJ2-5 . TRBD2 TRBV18 CASSQGLAGEETQYF TGTGCCAGCTCCCAGGGACTAGCGGGAGAAGAGACCCAGTACTTC
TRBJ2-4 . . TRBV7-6 CASSLTAGGNIQYF TGTGCCAGCAGCCTTACGGCCGGGGGAAACATTCAGTACTTC
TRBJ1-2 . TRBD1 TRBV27 CASSFRDRANYGYTF TGTGCCAGCAGTTTCCGGGACAGAGCTAACTATGGCTACACCTTC
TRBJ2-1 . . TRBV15 CATSSPLTNEQFF TGTGCCACCAGCAGCCCCCTAACTAATGAGCAGTTCTTC
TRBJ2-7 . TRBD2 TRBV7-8 CASSLTSGSYEQYF TGTGCCAGCAGCTTAACTAGCGGGAGTTACGAGCAGTACTTC
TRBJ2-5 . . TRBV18 CASSPPEAETQYF TGTGCCAGCTCACCACCCGAGGCGGAGACCCAGTACTTC
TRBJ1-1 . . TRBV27 CASSLGRRVRAEAFF TGTGCCAGCAGTTTAGGTCGCAGGGTAAGGGCTGAAGCTTTCTTT
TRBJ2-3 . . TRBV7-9 CASSVRVAASTDTQYF TGTGCCAGCAGCGTCCGGGTTGCGGCTAGCACAGATACGCAGTATTTT
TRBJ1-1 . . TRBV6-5 CASSLVAPPDTEAFF TGTGCCAGCAGTTTGGTGGCCCCACCAGACACTGAAGCTTTCTTT
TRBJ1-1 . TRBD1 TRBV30 CACRQGALNAEAFF TGTGCCTGCCGACAGGGGGCCCTTAACGCTGAAGCTTTCTTT
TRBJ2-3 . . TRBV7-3 CASSLSLPGDTQYF TGTGCCAGCAGCTTATCCCTTCCGGGAGATACGCAGTATTTT
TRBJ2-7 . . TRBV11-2 CASSFGILYEQYF TGTGCCAGCAGCTTTGGCATCCTTTACGAGCAGTACTTC
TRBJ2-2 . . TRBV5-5 CASSSLANTGELFF TGTGCCAGCAGCTCCCTCGCGAACACCGGGGAGCTGTTTTTT
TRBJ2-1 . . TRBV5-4 CASSRNRDSYNEQFF TGTGCCAGCAGCCGGAACAGGGACTCCTACAATGAGCAGTTCTTC
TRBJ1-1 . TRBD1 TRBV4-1 CASSRGQGDTEAFF TGCGCCAGCAGCCGGGGACAGGGGGACACTGAAGCTTTCTTT
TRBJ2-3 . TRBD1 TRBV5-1 CASSLYTGEGTQYF TGCGCCAGCAGCTTGTATACAGGGGAAGGTACGCAGTATTTT
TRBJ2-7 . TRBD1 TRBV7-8 CASSLRQGLSYEQYF TGTGCCAGCAGCTTAAGACAGGGTCTGTCCTACGAGCAGTACTTC
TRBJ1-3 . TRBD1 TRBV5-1 CASSGGTGFGNTIYF TGCGCCAGCAGCGGCGGGACAGGGTTTGGAAACACCATATATTTT
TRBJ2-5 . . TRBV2 CASRPGPSGETQYF TGTGCCAGCAGACCCGGGCCTTCGGGGGAGACCCAGTACTTC
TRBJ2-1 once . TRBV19 CASSKSTRLYNEQFF TGTGCCAGTAGTAAGTCTACGCGGCTATACAATGAGCAGTTCTTC
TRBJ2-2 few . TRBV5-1 CASSSGWTGELFF TGCGCCAGCAGCTCAGGGTGGACCGGGGAGCTGTTTTTT
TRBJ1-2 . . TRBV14 CASSQRPQGRGGYTF TGTGCCAGCAGCCAACGCCCACAGGGACGCGGAGGCTACACCTTC
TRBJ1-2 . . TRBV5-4 CASSYNRESSYGYTF TGTGCCAGCAGCTATAACAGGGAAAGCAGCTATGGCTACACCTTC
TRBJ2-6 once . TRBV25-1 CASSDGGNVLTF TGTGCCAGCAGTGATGGGGGGAACGTCCTGACTTTC
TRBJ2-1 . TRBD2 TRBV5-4 CASSGGGAGGPGNEQFF TGTGCCAGCAGCGGTGGAGGAGCGGGAGGGCCGGGCAATGAGCAGTTCTTC
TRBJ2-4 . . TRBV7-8 CASSRGDSKNIQYF TGTGCCAGCAGCCGCGGTGATAGCAAAAACATTCAGTACTTC
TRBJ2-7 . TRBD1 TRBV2 CASNRGTGGISSYEQYF TGTGCCAGCAATAGAGGAACAGGGGGCATTAGTTCCTACGAGCAGTACTTC
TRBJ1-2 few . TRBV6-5 CASRPQGIRGYTF TGTGCCAGCAGGCCACAGGGAATCCGCGGCTACACCTTC